This T cell receptor (beta chain) was observed in a study of blood T cell repertoires in COVID-19. Looking at the study overall: Acute and convalescent COVID-19 samples came from the United States, Italy and Spain. PBMCs, B-cell-depleted T cells, or T cells were the source of the cDNA or gDNA that made up the material.

Libraries were prepared by immunoSEQ multiplex PCR; TCRdb keeps only in-frame clonotypes and omits some of them. The sample yields roughly 120,000 clones, 86% seen once. The CDR3 runs 16 residues. Material: peripheral blood. The V call is TRBV21-1, the J call TRBJ1-2; TRBD1 is taken as the D call from the table, unchecked against the DNA. TRBV21-1 is marked as a pseudogene. The clonotype originates from a man between 65 and 79 years old who had recovered from COVID-19. CDR3 region: CASSKGPGSWNYGYTF. CDR3 in DNA: TGTGCCAGCAGCAAAGGCCCAGGGTCGTGGAACTATGGCTACACCTTC.